This TCR beta chain originates from a study of blood T cell repertoires in COVID-19 (TCRdb year 2020). Regarding the research as a whole: Samples from collaborators originated in the United States, Italy and Spain and spanned both the acute and convalescent phases of COVID-19. The prospective study material was composed of cDNA or gDNA derived from T cells, B-cell-depleted T cells, or PBMCs. Subjects who had been exposed to COVID-19, were actively infected with it, or had recovered from it provided the deeply sampled blood TCRbeta repertoires that made up the dataset. The repertoires were made available in a free public database intended to serve as a resource for research on the immune response to SARS-CoV-2. Samples were obtained from the ongoing ImmuneRACE study (first 160 participants) and from about 1,300 subjects provided by 6 global collaborators. The sample metadata nearly always contained a de-identified subject ID, COVID-19 status, age in years and sex. Where HLA class I and class II types were available, the types were taken from metadata supplied by the sample provider, not from assay-based typing. What the study reported, not specific to this receptor: The quantity of clinical and demographic metadata differed by source and by participant and was supplied without curation.

In the germline V gene, CDR1 corresponds to SNHLY and CDR2 to FYNNEI. The CDR3 measures 15 amino acids from cysteine to phenylalanine. The sequence is cut down to CDR3 DNA, 45 bases in frame from base 1. Ends trimmed: V by 4 bases, J by 3 bases; bases unmatched to a gene: 8. Whole blood was collected in K2EDTA tubes by collaborating institutions according to the institutions' own protocols. For TCRbeta analysis, collaborators shipped samples as frozen whole blood, isolated PBMCs, or DNA extracted from either of those sample types. Comment on this clone: No cognate antigen has been identified for it. Base qualities are missing; no much larger clone stands one base away.

TCRbeta CDR3 regions were amplified from genomic DNA by means of the immunoSEQ Assay, a bias-controlled multiplex PCR. In the original analysis: Nucleated cell counts per sample were estimated from amplification of reference gene primers within the assay. To quantify the absolute abundance of each unique TCRbeta CDR3 rearrangement, sequence reads were collapsed and filtered. Productive Simpson clonality was computed per sample as the square root of Simpson's diversity index over productive rearrangements. TCRdb carries this immuneACCESS record with in-frame sequences only. Its versions omit some clonotypes, under half of them owing to an unresolved V gene in the studies checked, with the rest unexplained. D and trimming were read from the DNA, whereas the V and J calls and clone size are those reported in that table. Across this sample there are 110,000 to 150,000 clones, with about 80% seen only once. The ten top clones hold around 7.8% of the sample.

The TCR originated in a human donor in a cohort sampled during active COVID-19. In this chain, TRBV2 is recombined with TRBJ1-1; the junction holds 7 bases that match TRBD1. Sequencing input: peripheral blood. The DNA sequence is as follows: TGTGCCAGCAGTGGACAGGGAGAATGGGACACTGAAGCTTTCTTT. This codes for CASSGQGEWDTEAFF. Supplemented by the reference TRBV2 and TRBJ1-1 proteins around the CDR3, the complete variable domain is EPEVTQTPSHQVTQMGQEVILRCVPISNHLYFYWYRQILGQKVEFLVSFYNNEISEKSEIFDDQFSVERPDGSNFTLKIRSTKLEDSAMYFCASSGQGEWDTEAFFGQGTRLTVV.